This is a list of T cell receptor beta chains from one sample in a study of OX40 agonist ivuxolimab in advanced cancers. Repertoires were generated with immunoSEQ multiplex PCR, while TCRdb's copy carries only in-frame clones and drops some. Among 65,000 to 90,000 clones, about 85% were seen once, and the ten largest hold 0.5% to 0.6%. The sample consisted of CD4+ or CD8+ T cells sorted from blood, taken in a trial of the OX40 agonist ivuxolimab. The origin of the receptors is an adult with an advanced solid tumor such as melanoma, head and neck, liver or kidney cancer. The CDR3 runs from the conserved cysteine through the conserved F or W. The D gene is left open where the match is weak. The size of a clone is reported for some rows only, either as once, few or many, or as a class for expanded clones.

d_gene: -
v_gene: TRBV11-3
j_gene: TRBJ1-3
abundance: -
CDR3aa: CASSLLQERNTIYF
CDR3nt: TGTGCCAGCAGCCTACTTCAGGAGCGAAACACCATATATTTT

d_gene: -
v_gene: TRBV19
j_gene: TRBJ1-1
abundance: -
CDR3aa: CASIDTGRLNTEAFF
CDR3nt: TGTGCCAGTATTGATACTGGGAGACTGAACACTGAAGCTTTCTTT

d_gene: -
v_gene: TRBV7-2
j_gene: TRBJ1-4
abundance: -
CDR3aa: CASSLDSTNEKLFF
CDR3nt: TGTGCCAGCAGCCTGGACAGCACTAATGAAAAACTGTTTTTT

d_gene: -
v_gene: TRBV15
j_gene: TRBJ2-2
abundance: -
CDR3aa: CATSESTGELFF
CDR3nt: TGTGCCACCAGCGAGAGCACCGGGGAGCTGTTTTTT

d_gene: -
v_gene: TRBV2
j_gene: TRBJ1-2
abundance: -
CDR3aa: CASSEREDYGYTF
CDR3nt: TGTGCCAGCAGTGAAAGGGAGGACTATGGCTACACCTTC

d_gene: -
v_gene: TRBV7-2
j_gene: TRBJ2-7
abundance: -
CDR3aa: CASSPPNQGYEQYF
CDR3nt: TGTGCCAGCAGCCCGCCCAATCAGGGCTACGAGCAGTACTTC

d_gene: -
v_gene: TRBV7-8
j_gene: TRBJ2-3
abundance: once
CDR3aa: CASSRKESDTQYF
CDR3nt: TGTGCCAGCAGCCGAAAAGAGTCAGATACGCAGTATTTT

d_gene: -
v_gene: TRBV5-1
j_gene: TRBJ2-1
abundance: -
CDR3aa: CASSLSGGAWNEQFF
CDR3nt: TGCGCCAGCAGCTTGAGTGGGGGGGCTTGGAATGAGCAGTTCTTC

d_gene: -
v_gene: TRBV7-9
j_gene: TRBJ1-1
abundance: -
CDR3aa: CASSLSAGPTEAFF
CDR3nt: TGTGCCAGCAGCTTGTCGGCAGGGCCCACTGAAGCTTTCTTT

d_gene: TRBD1
v_gene: TRBV10-3
j_gene: TRBJ1-1
abundance: -
CDR3aa: CAIQGQGTATEAFF
CDR3nt: TGTGCCATCCAAGGACAGGGTACGGCCACTGAAGCTTTCTTT

d_gene: -
v_gene: TRBV7-2
j_gene: TRBJ2-4
abundance: -
CDR3aa: CASSLTRGKNIQYF
CDR3nt: TGTGCCAGCAGCCTAACTAGAGGCAAAAACATTCAGTACTTC

d_gene: -
v_gene: TRBV11-3
j_gene: TRBJ2-7
abundance: once
CDR3aa: CASSSGGRSYEQYF
CDR3nt: TGTGCCAGCAGCTCTGGAGGGCGCTCCTACGAGCAGTACTTC

d_gene: -
v_gene: TRBV7-8
j_gene: TRBJ1-5
abundance: few
CDR3aa: CASSSNSNQPQHF
CDR3nt: TGTGCCAGCAGCTCAAATAGCAATCAGCCCCAGCATTTT

d_gene: TRBD1
v_gene: TRBV11-3
j_gene: TRBJ2-7
abundance: -
CDR3aa: CASSNWDRGAYEQYF
CDR3nt: TGTGCCAGCAGCAACTGGGACAGGGGAGCCTACGAGCAGTACTTC

d_gene: TRBD1
v_gene: TRBV2
j_gene: TRBJ2-5
abundance: -
CDR3aa: CASTAQGAEETQYF
CDR3nt: TGTGCCAGCACGGCACAGGGGGCTGAAGAGACCCAGTACTTC

d_gene: TRBD2
v_gene: TRBV9
j_gene: TRBJ2-5
abundance: -
CDR3aa: CASTISGGFQETQYF
CDR3nt: TGTGCCAGTACCATTAGCGGGGGGTTCCAAGAGACCCAGTACTTC